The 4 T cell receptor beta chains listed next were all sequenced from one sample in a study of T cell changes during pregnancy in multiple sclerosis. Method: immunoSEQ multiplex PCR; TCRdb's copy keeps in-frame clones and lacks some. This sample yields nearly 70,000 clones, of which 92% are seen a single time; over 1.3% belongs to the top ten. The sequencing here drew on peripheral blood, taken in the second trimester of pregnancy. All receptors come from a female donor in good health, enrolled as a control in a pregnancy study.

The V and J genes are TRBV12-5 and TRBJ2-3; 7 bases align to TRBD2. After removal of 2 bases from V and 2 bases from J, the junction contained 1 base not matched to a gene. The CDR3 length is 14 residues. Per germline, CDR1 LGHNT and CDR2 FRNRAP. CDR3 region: CASGLSGVTDTQYF. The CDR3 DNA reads TGTGCTAGTGGTTTGAGCGGGGTCACAGATACGCAGTATTTT.

DNA of the CDR3: TGCGCCAGCAGCCAAGTAAGAGGGGACAGGGGGCATGGCTACACCTTC. This gives the protein CASSQVRGDRGHGYTF. The chain combines TRBV4-1 with TRBJ1-2, with 12 bases aligning to TRBD1. Germline values: CDR1 MGHRA, CDR2 YSYEKL. The CDR3 loop spans 16 amino acids. The V segment lost 1 base and the J segment 6 bases; nucleotides outside the gene matches: 6.

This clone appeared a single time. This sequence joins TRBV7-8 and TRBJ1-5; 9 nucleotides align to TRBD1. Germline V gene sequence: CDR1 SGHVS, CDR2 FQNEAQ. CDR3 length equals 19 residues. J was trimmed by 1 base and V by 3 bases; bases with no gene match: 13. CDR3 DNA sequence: TGTGCCAGCAGCTTTGCACCCGGGACAGGGCCCTTAAGCAATCAGCCCCAGCATTTT. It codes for CASSFAPGTGPLSNQPQHF.

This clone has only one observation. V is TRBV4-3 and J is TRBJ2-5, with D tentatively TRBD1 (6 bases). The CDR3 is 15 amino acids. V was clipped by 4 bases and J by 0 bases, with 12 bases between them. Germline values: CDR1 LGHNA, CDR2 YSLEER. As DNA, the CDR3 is TGCGCCAGCAGCCGGAACCGGGACAACCAAGAGACCCAGTACTTC. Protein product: CASSRNRDNQETQYF.